The clone carrying this T cell receptor beta chain was recorded once. What it recognizes is unknown. The source of the sample is a study of OX40 agonist ivuxolimab in advanced cancers. General study findings and limits: On average, CD8+ T cells had more expanded clones than CD4+.

CDR1 and CDR2 (germline): LNHNV, YYDKDF (reference sequence). The V end lost 0 bases, the J end lost 5 bases, and 20 bases lay between the germline ends. CDR3 length: 18 residues. Here immunoSEQ multiplex PCR was the method, and the copy in TCRdb shows in-frame clones only, minus some. The repertoire holds several thousand clones, roughly 70% seen once, with approximately 37% in the top ten. This rearrangement joins TRBV15 to TRBJ1-5; D is perhaps TRBD1 (5 bases). The material was CD4+ or CD8+ T cells sorted from blood, obtained in a trial of the OX40 agonist ivuxolimab. The sequence came from an adult with an advanced solid tumor such as melanoma, head and neck, liver or kidney cancer. CDR3: CATSRDRVEGRVDQPQHF. In DNA form, the CDR3 reads TGTGCCACCAGCAGAGATCGGGTTGAGGGGCGCGTGGATCAGCCCCAGCATTTT.